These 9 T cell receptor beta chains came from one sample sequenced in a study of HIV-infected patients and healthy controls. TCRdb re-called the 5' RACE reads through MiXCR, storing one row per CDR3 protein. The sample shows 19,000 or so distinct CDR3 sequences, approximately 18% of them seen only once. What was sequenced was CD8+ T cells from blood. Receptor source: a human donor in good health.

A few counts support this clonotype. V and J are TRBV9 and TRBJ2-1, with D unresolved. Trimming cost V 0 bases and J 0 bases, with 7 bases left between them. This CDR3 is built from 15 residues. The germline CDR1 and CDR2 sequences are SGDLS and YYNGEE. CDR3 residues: CASSVGRSSYNEQFF. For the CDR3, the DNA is TGTGCCAGCAGCGTAGGCAGGAGCTCCTACAATGAGCAGTTCTTC.

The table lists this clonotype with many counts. In DNA, the CDR3 is TGTGCCAGCAGTCCCCGTCCAGGAGGCGGGGTCCCCAAAGGGCAGTACTTC. Translating gives CASSPRPGGGVPKGQYF. This rearrangement joins TRBV12-3 or TRBV12-4 to TRBJ2-7, with a possible D match to TRBD2 (6 bases). Trimming cost V 5 bases and J 9 bases, with 29 bases left between them. This CDR3 has 17 residues.

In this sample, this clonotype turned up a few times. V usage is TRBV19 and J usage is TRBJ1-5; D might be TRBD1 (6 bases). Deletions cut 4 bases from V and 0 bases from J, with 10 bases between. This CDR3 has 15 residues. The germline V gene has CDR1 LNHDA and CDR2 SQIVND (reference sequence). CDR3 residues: CASSTGTLSNQPQHF. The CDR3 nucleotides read TGTGCCAGTAGTACCGGGACACTTAGCAATCAGCCCCAGCATTTT.

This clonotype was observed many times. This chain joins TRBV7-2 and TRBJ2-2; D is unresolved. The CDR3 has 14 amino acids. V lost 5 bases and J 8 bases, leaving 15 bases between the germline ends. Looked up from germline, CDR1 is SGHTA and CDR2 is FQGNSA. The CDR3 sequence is CASSPPRKAGELFF. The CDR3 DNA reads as TGTGCCAGCAGCCCGCCCCGAAAGGCAGGGGAGCTGTTTTTT.

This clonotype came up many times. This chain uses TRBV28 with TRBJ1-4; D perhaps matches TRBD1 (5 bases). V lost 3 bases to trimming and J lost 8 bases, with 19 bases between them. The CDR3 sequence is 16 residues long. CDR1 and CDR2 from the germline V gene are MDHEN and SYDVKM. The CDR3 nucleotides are TGTGCCAGCAGTTTGCCTCCGGGACGGCGGCGAGAAAAACTGTTTTTT. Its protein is CASSLPPGRRREKLFF. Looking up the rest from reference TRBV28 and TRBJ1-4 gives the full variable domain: DVKVTQSSRYLVKRTGEKVFLECVQDMDHENMFWYRQDPGLGLRLIYFSYDVKMKEKGDIPEGYSVSREKKERFSLILESASTNQTSMYLCASSLPPGRRREKLFFGSGTQLSVL.

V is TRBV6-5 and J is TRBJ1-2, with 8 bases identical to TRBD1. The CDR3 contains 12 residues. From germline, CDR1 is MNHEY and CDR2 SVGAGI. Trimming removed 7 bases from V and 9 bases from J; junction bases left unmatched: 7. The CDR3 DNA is TGTGCCAGCACCCCGGACAGGGCAAGCTACACCTTC. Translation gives CASTPDRASYTF.

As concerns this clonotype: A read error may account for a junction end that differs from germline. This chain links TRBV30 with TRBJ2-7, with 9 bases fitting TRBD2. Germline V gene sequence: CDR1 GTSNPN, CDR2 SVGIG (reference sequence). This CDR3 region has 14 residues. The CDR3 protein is CAWSVTGTSRQRNF. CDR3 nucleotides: TGTGCCTGGAGTGTTACGGGGACTAGCAGACAGAGGAACTTC.

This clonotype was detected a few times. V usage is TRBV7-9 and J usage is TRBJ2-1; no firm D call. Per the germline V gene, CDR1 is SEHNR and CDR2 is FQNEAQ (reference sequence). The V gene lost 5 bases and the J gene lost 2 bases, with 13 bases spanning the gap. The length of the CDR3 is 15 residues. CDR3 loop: CASSLGLGTYNEQFF. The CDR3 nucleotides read TGTGCCAGCAGCCTGGGTCTAGGGACCTACAATGAGCAGTTCTTC.

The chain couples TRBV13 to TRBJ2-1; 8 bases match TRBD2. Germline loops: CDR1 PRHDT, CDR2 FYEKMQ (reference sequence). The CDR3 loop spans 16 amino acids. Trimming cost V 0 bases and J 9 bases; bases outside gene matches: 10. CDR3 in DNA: TGTGCCAGCAGCTTAGGTACTAGCGGATCCCTCAGTGAGCAGTTCTTC. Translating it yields CASSLGTSGSLSEQFF.